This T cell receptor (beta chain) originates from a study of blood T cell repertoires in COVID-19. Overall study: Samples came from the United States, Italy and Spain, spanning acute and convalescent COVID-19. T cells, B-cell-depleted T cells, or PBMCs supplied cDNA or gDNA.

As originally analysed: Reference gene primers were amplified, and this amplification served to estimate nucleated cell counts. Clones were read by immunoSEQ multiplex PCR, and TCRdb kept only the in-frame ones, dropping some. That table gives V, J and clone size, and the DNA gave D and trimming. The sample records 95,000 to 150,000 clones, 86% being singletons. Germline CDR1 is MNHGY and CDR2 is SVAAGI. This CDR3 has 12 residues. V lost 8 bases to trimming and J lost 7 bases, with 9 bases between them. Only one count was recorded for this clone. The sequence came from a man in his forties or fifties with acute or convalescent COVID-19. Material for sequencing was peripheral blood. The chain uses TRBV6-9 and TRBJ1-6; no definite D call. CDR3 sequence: CASYYRNSPLHF. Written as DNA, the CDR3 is TGTGCCAGCTACTATAGGAATTCACCCCTCCACTTT.